The entry that follows covers one T cell receptor beta chain sequence. This specimen comes from a study of early T cells in non-severe SARS-CoV-2 infection. As for the study in general: Unsorted whole blood bulk RNA was sequenced, with unpaired chains.

TCRdb reprocessed the 5' RACE reads via MiXCR and lists one record per CDR3 protein. The sample comprises approximately 70,000 distinct CDR3 sequences, around 10% of which are singletons, and around a sixth rests with the top ten. Germline assignment: CDR1 DFQATT and CDR2 SNEGSKA (reference sequence). The CDR3 has 13 residues. V dropped 2 bases and J dropped 4 bases, with 10 bases sitting between them. The sequence came from an adult who was a healthcare worker with PCR-confirmed SARS-CoV-2 infection or an uninfected control (not recorded which). The donor label of this sample is uncertain. V and J are TRBV20-1 and TRBJ2-3, with D possibly being TRBD1 (5 bases). The sample here was whole blood, taken at baseline. In DNA, the CDR3 is TGCAGTGCTAGACAGGGAAGCCCAGATACGCAGTATTTT. Its protein product is CSARQGSPDTQYF.